The text below deals with one T cell receptor beta chain. The entry originates in a study of blood T cell repertoires in COVID-19. The overall study: In each case, the material was cDNA or gDNA derived from T cells, B-cell-depleted T cells, or PBMCs.

Data came from immunoSEQ multiplex PCR; TCRdb stores just in-frame clones and leaves some out. This repertoire shows some 300,000 clones, about 90% found once; its top ten account for more than 0.8%. Looked up from germline, CDR1 is MNHEY and CDR2 is SMNVEV (reference sequence). This CDR3 has 14 amino acids. V lost 5 bases to trimming and J lost 4 bases, with 14 bases between them. In Cohort 3, a recovered donor had either two negative PCRs, clearance, or symptom resolution. The sequence was collected from a woman aged 25 to 39 who had recovered from COVID-19. The sample comprised PBMCs or T cells enriched from blood (not recorded which). The rearrangement links TRBV27 to TRBJ1-1; perhaps TRBD1 as D (6 bases). For the CDR3, the DNA is TGTGCCAGCAGTCTCGTGACAGGAAGCACTGAAGCTTTCTTT. It yields the protein CASSLVTGSTEAFF.